This T cell receptor (beta chain) was obtained from a study of Ad26.COV2.S vaccination and SARS-CoV-2 variants. TCRdb's copy holds only in-frame clones and misses some; the assay was immunoSEQ multiplex PCR. The table has roughly 380,000 clones, about 85% seen once; the top ten hold about 3.3%. Documented treatment: 15 to 20 received Ad26.COV2.S at low or high dose, single or two shots; several received placebo; per-sample allocation not given. All samples were drawn on day 63, counting from the first vaccine or placebo injection. The CDR3 has 14 amino acids. Germline loops: CDR1 SQVTM, CDR2 ANQGSEA. V shed 0 bases and J shed 5 bases, with 11 bases lying between them.

This sequence was found in a person aged 18 to 65 who received the Ad26.COV2.S COVID-19 vaccine or a placebo. The sample was peripheral blood, taken in a trial of Ad26.COV2.S vaccine versus placebo. The rearrangement uses TRBV29-1 and TRBJ2-4; no clear D. The CDR3 sequence is CSVEDPGSQNIQYF. The CDR3 DNA is TGCAGCGTTGAAGATCCAGGATCCCAAAACATTCAGTACTTC.